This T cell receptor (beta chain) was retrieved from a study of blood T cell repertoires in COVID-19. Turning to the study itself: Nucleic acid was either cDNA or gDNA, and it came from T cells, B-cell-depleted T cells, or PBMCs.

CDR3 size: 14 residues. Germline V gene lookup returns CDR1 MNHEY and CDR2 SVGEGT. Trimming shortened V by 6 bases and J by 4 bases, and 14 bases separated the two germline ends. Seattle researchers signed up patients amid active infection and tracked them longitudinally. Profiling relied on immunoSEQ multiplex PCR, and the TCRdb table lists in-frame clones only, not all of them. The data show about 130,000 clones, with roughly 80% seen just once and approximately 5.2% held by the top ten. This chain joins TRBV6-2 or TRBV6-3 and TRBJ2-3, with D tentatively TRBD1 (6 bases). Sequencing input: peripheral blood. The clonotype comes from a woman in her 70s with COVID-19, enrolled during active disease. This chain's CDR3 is CASSFREGADTQYF. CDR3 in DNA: TGTGCCAGCAGCTTCCGAGAGGGGGCAGATACGCAGTATTTT.